This T cell receptor beta chain was recovered during a study of OX40 agonist ivuxolimab in advanced cancers. Whole-study findings and limits: The mean number of expanded clones was higher in CD8+ T cells than in CD4+. Some patients without response likewise showed low normalized clonal expansion.

Germline CDR1 is SNHLY and CDR2 is FYNNEI. CDR3 length: 14 amino acids. After removal of 5 bases from V and 11 bases from J, the junction contained 11 bases not matched to a gene. Here immunoSEQ multiplex PCR was the method, and the copy in TCRdb shows in-frame clones only, minus some. There are some 37,000 clones in the sample; 82% occur only once, and approximately 1.8% lies in the top ten. Concerning this clone itself: The antigen remains undetermined.

Source: CD4+ or CD8+ T cells sorted from blood, taken in a trial of the OX40 agonist ivuxolimab. The clonotype was recovered from an adult with an advanced solid tumor such as melanoma, head and neck, liver or kidney cancer. This chain connects TRBV2 to TRBJ1-5; 8 bases are shared with TRBD1. CDR3 nucleotides: TGTGCCAGCAGTAGACAGGGGACGCTACGGACCCAGCATTTT. This encodes CASSRQGTLRTQHF.